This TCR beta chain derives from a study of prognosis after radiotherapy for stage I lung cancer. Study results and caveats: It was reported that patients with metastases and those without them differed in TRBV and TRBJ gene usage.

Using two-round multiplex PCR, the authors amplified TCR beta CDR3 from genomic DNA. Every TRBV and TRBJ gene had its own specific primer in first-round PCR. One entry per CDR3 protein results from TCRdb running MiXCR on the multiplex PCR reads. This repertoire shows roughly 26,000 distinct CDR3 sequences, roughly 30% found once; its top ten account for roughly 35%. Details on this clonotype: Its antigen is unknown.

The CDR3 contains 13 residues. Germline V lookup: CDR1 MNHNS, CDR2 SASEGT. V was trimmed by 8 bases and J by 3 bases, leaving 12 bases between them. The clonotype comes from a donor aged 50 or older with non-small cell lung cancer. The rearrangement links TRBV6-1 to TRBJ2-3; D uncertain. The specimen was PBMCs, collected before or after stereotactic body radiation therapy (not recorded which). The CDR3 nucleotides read TGTGCCAGCTCGGTTCAGGAGACAGATACGCAGTATTTT. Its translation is CASSVQETDTQYF.